These 29 T cell receptor beta chains were all obtained from the same sample, sequenced in a study of T cell repertoires in cytomegalovirus infection. Their antigen targets remain unknown. MiXCR, applied by TCRdb to the reads, yields one record per CDR3 protein. The sample records around 340,000 distinct CDR3 sequences, around 29% being singletons. Material: cultured PBMCs, obtained from culture after CMV antigen stimulation. Receptors originate from a human donor in good health (CMV status not recorded). Some clones in this sample may be carry-over from other donors' samples.

The chain couples TRBV6-6 to TRBJ2-7, with D unresolved. Between the trimmed V and J ends, which lost 2 bases and 5 bases, there was a span of 1 base. This CDR3 comprises 10 residues. Germline V gene sequence: CDR1 MNHNY, CDR2 SVGAGI (reference sequence). The CDR3 sequence: CASSYDEQYF. The CDR3 nucleotides read TGTGCCAGCAGTTACGACGAGCAGTACTTC.

The rearrangement links TRBV27 to TRBJ2-3, with 12 bases matching TRBD2. CDR1 and CDR2 from the germline V gene are MNHEY and SMNVEV (reference sequence). V shed 3 bases, J shed 1 base, and the junction held 5 bases outside the gene matches. The CDR3 runs to 17 residues. The chain's CDR3 is CASSFPSGGARTDTQYF. The CDR3 region has the DNA TGTGCCAGCAGTTTTCCTAGCGGGGGGGCGCGCACAGATACGCAGTATTTT.

The chain recombines TRBV7-2 with TRBJ2-1; TRBD2 aligns across 9 bases. Looked up from germline, CDR1 is SGHTA and CDR2 is FQGNSA. The CDR3 spans 17 residues. J gave up 8 bases and V 2 bases, and 13 bases lay outside the gene matches. The CDR3 coding sequence is TGTGCCAGCAGCTTAATGGTGCGGGGGGGCAAGGGGGATGAGCAGTTCTTC. Translating gives CASSLMVRGGKGDEQFF.

The V call is TRBV12-3 or TRBV12-4, the J call TRBJ2-1; TRBD2 matches at 7 bases. The CDR3 totals 18 residues. The V gene end was trimmed by 7 bases and the J gene end by 0 bases; junction bases not matched to a gene: 15. This CDR3 is CASTLAKRGTLSYNEQFF. The CDR3 region has the DNA TGTGCCAGCACCCTAGCCAAGCGGGGAACCCTCTCCTACAATGAGCAGTTCTTC.

This clonotype has only a few counts. The gene calls are TRBV6-2 or TRBV6-3 and TRBJ2-5; no firm D call. This CDR3 has 11 residues. V was pared by 2 bases and J by 7 bases, with 5 bases between. Germline V CDR1 and CDR2: MNHEY, SVGEGT. In DNA, the CDR3 is TGTGCCAGCAGTTACGTCGGGACCCAGTACTTC. It is translated as CASSYVGTQYF.

In this sample, this clonotype turned up many times. The chain couples TRBV7-9 to TRBJ2-1; D is perhaps TRBD1 (5 bases). Germline CDR1 and CDR2: SEHNR and FQNEAQ (reference sequence). There are 13 residues in the CDR3. With 4 bases removed from V and 7 bases from J, the gap between germline ends came to 11 bases. The CDR3 here is CASSSDSPNEQFF. CDR3 nucleotides: TGTGCCAGCAGCTCCGACAGCCCTAATGAGCAGTTCTTC.

This clonotype has a single count. The chain links TRBV5-6 to TRBJ2-5; 7 bases fit TRBD1. The germline V gene encodes CDR1 SGHDT and CDR2 YYEEEE. With 5 bases clipped from V and 7 bases from J, the junction kept 8 bases outside the gene matches. The CDR3 covers 13 residues. The CDR3 region is CASRQTGYGTQYF. The CDR3 DNA reads as TGTGCCAGCAGACAGACAGGGTATGGGACCCAGTACTTC.

This clonotype was seen just once. The CDR3 loop reads CSARGQGFTDTQYF. Here the CDR3 DNA reads TGCAGTGCTCGGGGACAGGGGTTCACAGATACGCAGTATTTT. J is TRBJ2-3 and V is TRBV20-1, with 10 nucleotides matching TRBD1. The CDR3 runs 14 residues. CDR1 and CDR2 from the germline V gene are DFQATT and SNEGSKA (reference sequence). V gave up 5 bases and J gave up 2 bases; unmatched junction bases: 4.

This clonotype showed up many times. This chain joins TRBV2 and TRBJ1-1, with D uncertain. V lost 7 bases to trimming and J lost 6 bases, with 21 bases between them. This CDR3 has 15 residues. The V gene's germline CDR1 is SNHLY and CDR2 FYNNEI. CDR3 loop: CASTSLLSVGAEAFF. The CDR3 coding sequence is TGTGCCAGCACTTCTCTCTTGAGCGTTGGGGCTGAAGCTTTCTTT.

The chain is built from TRBV5-6 and TRBJ2-5; 10 bases map to TRBD2. Unmatched junction bases numbered 3, after V lost 2 bases and J lost 2 bases. There are 15 residues in the CDR3. CDR1 SGHDT and CDR2 YYEEEE come from the germline V gene. CDR3: CASSFVLAGQETQYF. The CDR3 bases are TGTGCCAGCAGCTTTGTACTAGCGGGACAAGAGACCCAGTACTTC.

V usage is TRBV20-1 and J usage is TRBJ1-3; D call uncertain. V was shortened by 5 bases and J by 0 bases, with 11 bases between the two germline ends. Per germline, CDR1 DFQATT and CDR2 SNEGSKA (reference sequence). The CDR3 contains 14 residues. The CDR3 sequence: CSAPRPDSGNTIYF. The DNA of the CDR3 is TGCAGTGCTCCTCGACCGGACTCTGGAAACACCATATATTTT.

In this sample, this clonotype turned up a few times. This rearrangement joins TRBV27 to TRBJ2-3; D may be TRBD2 (6 bases). CDR1 and CDR2 from the germline V gene are MNHEY and SMNVEV (reference sequence). The CDR3 totals 17 residues. V lost 3 bases to trimming and J lost 7 bases, with 23 bases between them. The CDR3 loop is CASSLAPPGRTNYTQYF. Written as DNA, the CDR3 is TGTGCCAGCAGTTTGGCCCCTCCGGGGAGGACCAATTATACGCAGTATTTT.

The CDR3 DNA sequence: TGTGCCAGCAGCCAAGATTTGGTAGAAGAGACCCAGTACTTC. Its protein is CASSQDLVEETQYF. The chain links TRBV4-2 to TRBJ2-5; D is uncertain. CDR1 and CDR2 from the germline V gene are LGHNA and YNFKEQ. This CDR3 spans 14 amino acids. V was clipped by 0 bases and J by 3 bases, with 8 bases between them.

This clonotype was seen a handful of times. The rearrangement joins TRBV25-1 to TRBJ2-1; D uncertain. Germline V gene sequence: CDR1 MGHDK, CDR2 SYGVNS. This CDR3 comprises 11 residues. The V end was cut by 10 bases, the J end by 8 bases, with 12 bases between. The chain's CDR3 is CATSGVHEQFF. The DNA for the CDR3 is TGTGCCACCTCTGGAGTCCATGAGCAGTTCTTC.

The chain recombines TRBV12-3 or TRBV12-4 with TRBJ1-5; possible D gene TRBD1, 6 bases. The CDR3 extends over 15 amino acids. V lost 3 bases and J 6 bases, leaving 15 bases between the germline ends. The CDR3 DNA sequence: TGTGCCAGCAGTTTTGGGTCCAAGGGGGGTCAGCCCCAGCATTTT. Encoded protein: CASSFGSKGGQPQHF.

The CDR3: CASKSGGVQPQHF. The CDR3 bases are TGTGCCAGCAAGTCCGGGGGGGTTCAGCCCCAGCATTTT. The chain links TRBV12-3 or TRBV12-4 to TRBJ1-5; maybe TRBD1 (5 bases). Trimming removed 7 bases at V and 6 bases at J, with 13 bases between. The CDR3 is made up of 13 amino acids.

This chain connects TRBV7-4 to TRBJ2-7; D is ambiguous. V was trimmed by 6 bases and J by 0 bases, leaving 12 bases between them. The CDR3 totals 14 residues. Germline CDR1 is SGHVT and CDR2 is SQSDAQ. DNA of the CDR3: TGTGCCAGCAGTCAGTCCCAGGTCTCCTACGAGCAGTACTTC. Amino acid sequence: CASSQSQVSYEQYF.

The CDR3 reads CASSQGVNEQFF. The CDR3 bases are TGTGCCAGCTCCCAGGGGGTCAATGAGCAGTTCTTC. The V call is TRBV27, the J call TRBJ2-1, with TRBD1 matching 7 bases. The V and J ends lost 8 bases and 6 bases, in that order; junction bases with no gene match: 4. The CDR3 extends over 12 amino acids. In germline, CDR1 is MNHEY, CDR2 SMNVEV (reference sequence).

This clonotype was detected ten times or more. The chain has TRBV7-2 and TRBJ2-7; TRBD2 might be the D (5 bases). Trimming shortened V by 3 bases and J by 2 bases, and 23 bases separated the two germline ends. The CDR3 is made up of 18 amino acids. Per germline, CDR1 SGHTA and CDR2 FQGNSA. In DNA form, the CDR3 reads TGTGCCAGCAGCTTGAGAGGGTCGGGTAAGCCGAGCCCCTACGAGCAGTACTTC. This encodes CASSLRGSGKPSPYEQYF.

Remarks on this clonotype: A much bigger clone sits one base away, suggesting this may be a read error. This chain uses TRBV7-8 with TRBJ1-2; a weak D match, TRBD1 (5 bases). V shed 5 bases and J shed 3 bases, with 16 bases lying between them. This CDR3 region has 15 residues. In germline, CDR1 is SGHVS, CDR2 FQNEAQ. The DNA of the CDR3 is TGTGCCAGCAGCCCTAGCGTAGGGGACTACTATGGCTACACCTTC. This codes for CASSPSVGDYYGYTF.

The chain has TRBV19 and TRBJ1-5; possibly TRBD1 for D (5 bases). Germline V CDR1 and CDR2: LNHDA, SQIVND (reference sequence). CDR3 size: 14 residues. V shed 5 bases and J shed 6 bases, with 14 bases lying between them. The CDR3 is CASSVGTRGQPQHF. The CDR3 region has the DNA TGTGCCAGTAGTGTCGGGACTCGGGGTCAGCCCCAGCATTTT. Combining the CDR3 with reference TRBV19 and TRBJ1-5 gives the whole variable domain DGGITQSPKYLFRKEGQNVTLSCEQNLNHDAMYWYRQDPGQGLRLIYYSQIVNDFQKGDIAEGYSVSREKKESFPLTVTSAQKNPTAFYLCASSVGTRGQPQHFGDGTRLSIL.

The chain carries TRBV2 and TRBJ1-2, with D tentatively TRBD1 (6 bases). The CDR3 is made up of 17 amino acids. Germline V CDR1 and CDR2: SNHLY, FYNNEI. V lost 8 bases and J 4 bases, leaving 26 bases between the germline ends. This CDR3 is CASLNDVIGQTSYGYTF. In DNA, the CDR3 is TGTGCCAGCCTTAATGACGTAATAGGACAGACTTCCTATGGCTACACCTTC.

This clonotype turned up a few times. The rearrangement joins TRBV14 to TRBJ2-5; 10 bases are shared with TRBD2. From germline, CDR1 is SGHDN and CDR2 FVKESK. The CDR3 sequence is 17 residues long. The V gene end was trimmed by 3 bases and the J gene end by 4 bases; junction bases not matched to a gene: 11. The CDR3 is CASSQGLAGAAGETQYF. The CDR3 DNA follows: TGTGCCAGCAGCCAGGGGCTAGCGGGAGCGGCCGGAGAGACCCAGTACTTC. The full variable domain, in which reference TRBV14 and TRBJ2-5 provide the parts outside the CDR3, is EAGVTQFPSHSVIEKGQTVTLRCDPISGHDNLYWYRRVMGKEIKFLLHFVKESKQDESGMPNNRFLAERTGGTYSTLKVQPAELEDSGVYFCASSQGLAGAAGETQYFGPGTRLLVL.

In DNA form, the CDR3 reads TGTGCCAGCAGTCAGGCGGGGGGGGCTCCAACCTACGAGCAGTACTTC. It yields the protein CASSQAGGAPTYEQYF. The V gene is TRBV6-5, the J gene TRBJ2-7; 9 bases agree with TRBD2. J was trimmed by 2 bases and V by 5 bases; bases with no gene match: 10. The CDR3 sequence is 16 residues long. CDR1 and CDR2 from the germline V gene are MNHEY and SVGAGI.

This chain connects TRBV20-1 to TRBJ1-5, with a weak D call TRBD1 (6 bases). Germline CDR1 DFQATT, CDR2 SNEGSKA (reference sequence). The CDR3 has 15 residues. V was trimmed by 1 base and J by 1 base, leaving 11 bases between them. The DNA of the CDR3 is TGCAGTGCTAGAGGGGGGGCCGGGAGCAATCAGCCCCAGCATTTT. Amino acid sequence: CSARGGAGSNQPQHF.

The V call is TRBV24-1, the J call TRBJ2-1; 8 bases are shared with TRBD1. V was pared by 1 base and J by 4 bases, with 11 bases of the junction left unmatched. In germline, CDR1 is KGHDR, CDR2 SFDVKD. The CDR3 is made up of 18 amino acids. The CDR3 reads CATSDFSATGVGYNEQFF. In nucleotides, the CDR3 is TGTGCCACCAGTGATTTTTCCGCGACAGGGGTTGGGTACAATGAGCAGTTCTTC.

The gene calls are TRBV19 and TRBJ1-5, with 7 bases aligning to TRBD1. The CDR3 is 15 residues long. Germline CDR1 reads LNHDA; CDR2 reads SQIVND (reference sequence). V shed 6 bases and J 0 bases; nucleotides not matched to a gene: 5. The CDR3 protein is CASRWTGPSNQPQHF. The CDR3, as DNA: TGTGCCAGTAGATGGACAGGCCCTAGCAATCAGCCCCAGCATTTT.

There are a few counts of this clonotype. V is TRBV10-2 and J is TRBJ2-2; D is ambiguous. Trimming removed 6 bases at V and 7 bases at J, with 12 bases between. This CDR3 has 13 amino acids. Germline loops: CDR1 WSHSY, CDR2 SAAADI. CDR3 region: CASRNKDVGELFF. Here the CDR3 DNA reads TGCGCCAGCAGAAACAAAGACGTCGGGGAGCTGTTTTTT.

The table lists this clonotype with many counts. The chain uses TRBV7-8 and TRBJ2-7; D might be TRBD2 (6 bases). CDR3 size: 12 residues. Germline assignment: CDR1 SGHVS and CDR2 FQNEAQ. V was shortened by 4 bases and J by 4 bases, with 8 bases between the two germline ends. The CDR3: CASSYGGYEQYF. CDR3 coding DNA: TGTGCCAGCAGCTATGGGGGGTACGAGCAGTACTTC.